The 8 T cell receptor beta chains in this list originate from one sample, sequenced in a study of cytomegalovirus exposure and HLA in healthy donors. The repertoire was sequenced with immunoSEQ multiplex PCR; TCRdb's copy has only in-frame clones and lacks some. The table lists around 170,000 clones, roughly 85% of them singletons, with about a sixth in the top ten. The sample was PBMCs. Receptors were obtained from a man in his late teens or twenties in good health and CMV-seropositive.

The V call is TRBV5-1, the J call TRBJ2-2; D may be TRBD2 (6 bases). The ends were cut back, 4 bases at V and 3 bases at J, with 13 bases in the middle. This CDR3 region has 15 residues. The germline V gene has CDR1 SGHRS and CDR2 YFSETQ. The CDR3 region is CASSPLASDTGELFF. CDR3 coding DNA: TGCGCCAGCAGCCCCCTAGCGTCCGACACCGGGGAGCTGTTTTTT.

The chain links TRBV6-5 to TRBJ1-4; perhaps TRBD1 as D (6 bases). The CDR3 spans 13 residues. Germline V gives CDR1 MNHEY, CDR2 SVGAGI. Trimming left V 5 bases short and J 5 bases short, with 9 bases between. The CDR3 DNA follows: TGTGCCAGCAGTCGACAGGACAATGAAAAACTGTTTTTT. Protein: CASSRQDNEKLFF.

This clone was observed a few times. V usage is TRBV7-3 and J usage is TRBJ2-1, with 9 bases that match TRBD2. CDR1 is SGHTA and CDR2 is FQGTGA in the germline V gene. This CDR3 region has 13 residues. Losses at the gene ends were 5 bases for V and 8 bases for J; bases not matched to a gene: 4. For the CDR3, the DNA is TGTGCCAGCAGCCCCAGACTAGCGGATGAGCAGTTCTTC. As protein: CASSPRLADEQFF.

V usage is TRBV2 and J usage is TRBJ2-5; no firm D call. V was cut by 5 bases and J by 5 bases, with 6 bases left in between. The CDR3 covers 11 residues. From germline, CDR1 is SNHLY and CDR2 FYNNEI. CDR3: CASSRRETQYF. The CDR3 nucleotides are TGTGCCAGCAGTCGCAGGGAGACCCAGTACTTC.

The J gene is TRBJ1-5, the V gene TRBV5-1; D possibly corresponds to TRBD1 (6 bases). CDR3 size: 16 residues. Germline-derived CDR1 and CDR2 are SGHRS and YFSETQ. The germline V and J ends were trimmed by 6 bases and 3 bases, with 19 bases remaining between them. CDR3 in amino acids: CASKSQGKVVNQPQHF. The CDR3 DNA follows: TGCGCCAGCAAATCCCAGGGGAAGGTGGTCAATCAGCCCCAGCATTTT.

The chain joins TRBV27 to TRBJ2-7, with a weak D call TRBD2 (5 bases). The CDR3 length is 14 residues. Germline V lookup: CDR1 MNHEY, CDR2 SMNVEV (reference sequence). V was trimmed by 9 bases and J by 0 bases, leaving 15 bases between them. The CDR3 is CASGRGLGSYEQYF. CDR3 nucleotide sequence: TGTGCCAGTGGCCGGGGATTGGGCTCCTACGAGCAGTACTTC.

This rearrangement joins TRBV11-2 to TRBJ1-4; unclear D gene. V gave up 5 bases and J gave up 0 bases, with 10 bases separating them. CDR1 and CDR2 from the germline V gene are SGHAT and FQNNGV. The CDR3 sequence is 15 residues long. CDR3 coding DNA: TGTGCCAGCAGCATACTCGAAGCAACTAATGAAAAACTGTTTTTT. This sequence encodes CASSILEATNEKLFF.

CDR3 sequence: CASSPADFNQPQHF. The DNA of the CDR3 is TGTGCCAGCAGCCCAGCAGACTTCAATCAGCCCCAGCATTTT. The genes are TRBV28 and TRBJ1-5; D unclear. The germline V gene encodes CDR1 MDHEN and CDR2 SYDVKM. V lost 6 bases, J lost 3 bases, and 12 bases lay in between. The CDR3 runs to 14 residues.